This T cell receptor (beta chain) was captured by sequencing in a study of T-cell reconstitution after alpha-beta-depleted transplantation in children. During its preparation, the TCRbeta library received unique molecular identifiers. TCRdb ran MiXCR on the PCR reads and lists one entry per CDR3 protein. The sample contains approximately 120,000 distinct CDR3 sequences, 9.5% to 10% of which appear only once. The receptor was isolated from a girl less than two years old who had a stem cell transplant for combined immunodeficiency, so the T cells may come from the graft donor. Here the sequenced sample was PBMCs, mostly from graft donor cells, taken 180 days after TCRalphabeta/CD19-depleted stem cell transplant.

The CDR3 loop is CASSLGGKSSEQFF. The CDR3 DNA is TGTGCCAGCAGCTTGGGCGGGAAATCCAGTGAGCAGTTCTTC. J is TRBJ2-1 and V is TRBV7-6, with D possibly being TRBD2 (6 bases). Looked up from germline, CDR1 is SGHVS and CDR2 is FNYEAQ. The CDR3 is 14 residues long. V was clipped by 3 bases and J by 9 bases, with 15 bases between them.